A single sample is the source of the 27 T cell receptor beta chains below, sequenced in a study of blood T cell repertoires in COVID-19. The assay was immunoSEQ multiplex PCR, and TCRdb's table has in-frame clones only and misses some. In the table there are some 110,000 clones, 65% to 90% of which are singletons. Sequenced input: peripheral blood. The receptors shown here come from a man between 50 and 59 years old with acute or convalescent COVID-19.

The V and J genes are TRBV6-5 and TRBJ2-3, with D tentatively TRBD1 (6 bases). Germline CDR1 and CDR2: MNHEY and SVGAGI. This CDR3 contains 13 residues. V lost 5 bases, J lost 6 bases, and 12 bases lay in between. As DNA, the CDR3 is TGTGCCAGCAGTCGGACAGCGCATGATACGCAGTATTTT. Residues: CASSRTAHDTQYF.

This chain joins TRBV6-4 and TRBJ2-6, with a possible D match to TRBD1 (5 bases). Germline loops: CDR1 MRHNA, CDR2 SNTAGT. Trimming took 3 bases from V and 4 from J, leaving 10 bases between them. This CDR3 region has 15 residues. CDR3 region: CASSESGLGANVLTF. CDR3 bases: TGTGCCAGCAGTGAGTCAGGGCTCGGGGCCAACGTCCTGACTTTC.

CDR3: CASSDGRSGDTQYF. CDR3 in DNA: TGTGCCAGCAGCGACGGTCGCTCGGGAGATACGCAGTATTTT. The rearrangement links TRBV9 to TRBJ2-3; D not resolved. The ends were cut back, 3 bases at V and 5 bases at J, with 13 bases in the middle. The CDR3 is 14 amino acids. Germline assignment: CDR1 SGDLS and CDR2 YYNGEE.

This clone was observed at least ten times. The chain links TRBV27 to TRBJ1-1, with D possibly matching TRBD1 (6 bases). Trimming shortened V by 4 bases and J by 1 base, and 13 bases separated the two germline ends. The CDR3 is made up of 15 amino acids. CDR1 is MNHEY and CDR2 is SMNVEV in the germline V gene (reference sequence). CDR3 in DNA: TGTGCCAGCAGTTCTCGGGAACAGGGGAACACTGAAGCTTTCTTT. As protein: CASSSREQGNTEAFF.

V usage is TRBV9 and J usage is TRBJ1-2; a weak D match, TRBD1 (6 bases). The CDR3 extends over 16 amino acids. The V gene's germline CDR1 is SGDLS and CDR2 YYNGEE. Trimming pared 2 bases from V and 6 bases from J, leaving 20 bases between. Here the CDR3 DNA reads TGTGCCAGCAGCGTTTTGGGGGGGCGTATCCGAAATGGCTACACCTTC. Translation: CASSVLGGRIRNGYTF.

CDR3 protein: CASRTDRNSYEQYF. CDR3 in DNA: TGTGCCAGTAGAACGGACAGGAACTCCTACGAGCAGTACTTC. The chain links TRBV19 to TRBJ2-7; 7 bases are a match to TRBD1. Germline values: CDR1 LNHDA, CDR2 SQIVND (reference sequence). The CDR3 runs 14 residues. With 6 bases clipped from V and 0 bases from J, the junction kept 5 bases outside the gene matches.

This clone was picked up one time. The rearrangement uses TRBV7-4 and TRBJ1-3, with D possibly being TRBD1 (5 bases). V lost 5 bases and J lost 4, with 18 bases in between. CDR1 is SGHVT, CDR2 SQSDAQ, per germline. CDR3 length: 16 amino acids. CDR3 in amino acids: CASSPGTLQRGNTIYF. DNA for the CDR3: TGTGCCAGCAGCCCCGGGACTCTACAACGGGGAAACACCATATATTTT.

The sample holds one count of this clone. The chain links TRBV7-9 to TRBJ2-7; 7 bases fit TRBD1. Germline V lookup: CDR1 SEHNR, CDR2 FQNEAQ (reference sequence). V dropped 6 bases and J dropped 10; count of bases not matched to a gene: 15. The CDR3 runs 14 residues. DNA for the CDR3: TGTGCCAGCAGACGTTCCTCCGGGACAGATTTACAGTACTTC. The encoded protein is CASRRSSGTDLQYF.

This sequence joins TRBV11-3 and TRBJ1-2, with TRBD1 as a possible D gene (6 bases). Trimming pared 4 bases from V and 0 bases from J, leaving 15 bases between. Per germline, CDR1 SGHNT and CDR2 YENEEA. This CDR3 region has 16 residues. The CDR3 loop is CASSSRGTTSNYGYTF. The CDR3 nucleotides read TGTGCCAGCAGCTCGAGGGGGACAACCTCTAACTATGGCTACACCTTC.

The chain uses TRBV9 and TRBJ1-1; D possibly corresponds to TRBD1 (5 bases). The V gene's germline CDR1 is SGDLS and CDR2 YYNGEE. Between the trimmed V and J ends, which lost 0 bases and 10 bases, there was a span of 16 bases. There are 14 residues in the CDR3. The DNA for the CDR3 is TGTGCCAGCAGCGTAGGTCAGGGTGTGGACGTAGCTTTCTTT. Residues: CASSVGQGVDVAFF.

About this clone: The sample contains more than one DNA sequence encoding this CDR3. This sequence joins TRBV6-6 and TRBJ1-4, with TRBD1 identical over 8 bases. The CDR3 consists of 15 residues. CDR1 and CDR2 (germline): MNHNY, SVGAGI (reference sequence). J was trimmed by 1 base and V by 5 bases; bases with no gene match: 3. For the CDR3, the DNA is TGTGCCAGCAGTCTTGACAGGGGAACTAATGAAAAACTGTTTTTT. The encoded protein is CASSLDRGTNEKLFF.

This rearrangement joins TRBV25-1 to TRBJ2-7; a possible D gene is TRBD2 (5 bases). CDR3 length: 13 residues. Trimming took off 5 bases at V and 1 base at J, with 9 bases between the two ends. Germline loops: CDR1 MGHDK, CDR2 SYGVNS. The CDR3 DNA reads as TGTGCCAGCAGTTTCGGGGAGTCCTACGAGCAGTACTTC. Residues: CASSFGESYEQYF.

J is TRBJ1-4 and V is TRBV5-1, with D uncertain. The CDR3 length is 15 residues. V gave up 4 bases and J gave up 4 bases, with 14 bases separating them. From germline, CDR1 is SGHRS and CDR2 YFSETQ. CDR3 coding DNA: TGCGCCAGCAGCCCCGGGGTCCTCGTTAATGAAAAACTGTTTTTT. It codes for CASSPGVLVNEKLFF.

V usage is TRBV5-4 and J usage is TRBJ2-1; 8 bases fit TRBD2. The germline V gene encodes CDR1 SGHNT and CDR2 YYREEE (reference sequence). V was clipped by 7 bases and J by 8 bases; unmatched bases: 14. The CDR3 is 15 amino acids. The CDR3 DNA reads as TGTGCCAGCTCAGCGCCGGGGACTAGTGCCCATGAGCAGTTCTTC. Translating it yields CASSAPGTSAHEQFF.

The chain combines TRBV11-3 with TRBJ2-5, with 8 bases matching TRBD2. The CDR3 sequence is 16 residues long. Germline V gene lookup returns CDR1 SGHNT and CDR2 YENEEA. The ends lost 1 base at V and 2 bases at J; junction bases unmatched: 6. CDR3 sequence (DNA): TGTGCCAGCAGCTTAGCCAGCGGGAGCCCACAAGAGACCCAGTACTTC. Residues: CASSLASGSPQETQYF.

The J gene is TRBJ2-1, the V gene TRBV18; tentatively, D is TRBD2 (6 bases). The CDR3 loop spans 16 amino acids. V lost 1 base, J lost 3 bases, and 13 bases lay in between. Germline V lookup: CDR1 KGHSH, CDR2 LQKENI. The CDR3 DNA follows: TGTGCCAGCTCACCACTGAGGACTACTAACTACAATGAGCAGTTCTTC. Encoded protein: CASSPLRTTNYNEQFF.

The chain links TRBV29-1 to TRBJ1-4; a possible D gene is TRBD1 (6 bases). V was shortened by 7 bases and J by 4 bases, with 16 bases between the two germline ends. The CDR3 contains 14 residues. Germline V gene data show CDR1 as SQVTM and CDR2 as ANQGSEA. The CDR3 sequence is CSAQAGALNEKLFF. The CDR3 DNA sequence: TGCAGCGCCCAGGCGGGGGCGCTTAATGAAAAACTGTTTTTT.

This chain uses TRBV15 with TRBJ1-2; 10 bases align to TRBD1. The CDR3 extends over 17 amino acids. The V segment lost 5 bases and the J segment 6 bases; nucleotides outside the gene matches: 15. In germline, CDR1 is LNHNV, CDR2 YYDKDF (reference sequence). CDR3 residues: CATSPRPGQGSRDGYTF. CDR3 nucleotide sequence: TGTGCCACCAGCCCACGGCCGGGACAGGGGAGTAGGGATGGCTACACCTTC.

Only a few counts were recorded for this clone. The V call is TRBV19, the J call TRBJ1-5, with TRBD1 identical over 8 bases. V lost 1 base to trimming and J lost 7 bases; unmatched junction nucleotides: 18. Germline CDR1 and CDR2: LNHDA and SQIVND (reference sequence). The CDR3 covers 19 residues. The DNA for the CDR3 is TGTGCCAGTAGTATAGCGTCGAGACAGGGGTCGTTTCGGAGCCAGCCCCAGCATTTT. It is translated as CASSIASRQGSFRSQPQHF.

J is TRBJ1-1 and V is TRBV19, with no clear D. The germline V and J ends were trimmed by 6 bases and 6 bases, with 20 bases remaining between them. The CDR3 is 15 amino acids. Germline assignment: CDR1 LNHDA and CDR2 SQIVND (reference sequence). This CDR3 is CASSKQERWGAEAFF. CDR3 coding DNA: TGTGCCAGTAGCAAACAAGAACGTTGGGGAGCTGAAGCTTTCTTT.

The chain has TRBV5-5 and TRBJ2-1; D perhaps matches TRBD1 (6 bases). V was clipped by 1 base and J by 0 bases, with 8 bases between them. The CDR3 has 15 amino acids. The V gene's germline CDR1 is SGHKS and CDR2 YYEKEE (reference sequence). The CDR3 loop reads CASSLSGASYNEQFF. The CDR3 DNA reads as TGTGCCAGCAGCTTGTCAGGGGCCTCCTACAATGAGCAGTTCTTC.

The chain is built from TRBV28 and TRBJ1-1; D gene unclear. This CDR3 contains 13 residues. CDR1 MDHEN and CDR2 SYDVKM come from the germline V gene. V gave up 4 bases and J gave up 3 bases, with 9 bases separating them. The CDR3 coding sequence is TGTGCCAGCAGTTCCCACCAGGACACTGAAGCTTTCTTT. The encoded protein is CASSSHQDTEAFF.

This clone turned up a few times. The chain couples TRBV4-1 to TRBJ2-1; TRBD2 aligns across 12 bases. The CDR3 spans 15 residues. V was clipped by 4 bases and J by 8 bases; unmatched bases: 6. In germline, CDR1 is MGHRA, CDR2 YSYEKL. The CDR3 bases are TGCGCCAGCAGCCCAGCTAGCGGGGGGGCGGATGAGCAGTTCTTC. It codes for CASSPASGGADEQFF.

The chain combines TRBV28 with TRBJ2-2; 12 bases fit TRBD2. The germline CDR1 and CDR2 sequences are MDHEN and SYDVKM. The CDR3 is 16 amino acids. The trim removed 11 bases at V and 2 bases at J, leaving 9 bases unmatched. DNA of the CDR3: TGTGCCCACGACCTAGCGGGAGGGCGTAACACCGGGGAGCTGTTTTTT. The encoded protein is CAHDLAGGRNTGELFF.

The chain is built from TRBV10-3 and TRBJ2-7; the match to TRBD2 covers 14 bases. This CDR3 contains 15 residues. Germline lookup yields CDR1 ENHRY and CDR2 SYGVKD. Trimming took 5 bases from V and 5 from J; bases not matched to a gene: 5. In nucleotides, the CDR3 is TGTGCCATCAGTATGGGACTAGCGGGGGTCCACGAGCAGTACTTC. Its translation is CAISMGLAGVHEQYF.

CDR3 residues: CASSPVQRNQPQHF. DNA of the CDR3: TGTGCCAGCTCACCCGTACAGCGCAATCAGCCCCAGCATTTT. The rearrangement uses TRBV18 and TRBJ1-5; D is undetermined. The CDR3 totals 14 residues. V lost 3 bases and J 2 bases, leaving 8 bases between the germline ends. Germline CDR1 and CDR2: KGHSH and LQKENI.

The chain is built from TRBV10-3 and TRBJ1-6, with TRBD1 as a possible D gene (5 bases). The germline CDR1 and CDR2 sequences are ENHRY and SYGVKD. CDR3 length: 14 amino acids. The V gene lost 2 bases and the J gene lost 8 bases, with 10 bases spanning the gap. CDR3: CAISEGREYSPLHF. CDR3 in DNA: TGTGCCATCAGTGAGGGCAGGGAATATTCACCCCTCCACTTT.